This TCR beta chain was captured by sequencing in a study of T cells in Graves' hyperthyroidism and ophthalmopathy. Study outcomes and limitations: Median prediction lead before ophthalmopathy onset was roughly 6 months with the model. Peripheral blood also featured most of the thyroid clonotypes expanded above 0.001.

Any patient presenting with uncontrolled infection, other autoimmune disease, pregnancy or lactation was left out. This CDR3 is built from 14 residues. V was pared by 4 bases and J by 2 bases, with 5 bases of the junction left unmatched. Germline CDR1 and CDR2: SGHDT and YYEEEE. With respect to this clonotype: Its antigen is as yet unknown.

The CDR3 regions of TCR beta were amplified from RNA transcripts. The HTBI primer set served for first-round RT-PCR of the TCR CDR3. MiXCR was run by TCRdb on the multiplex PCR reads, yielding one entry per CDR3 protein. Of more than 550,000 distinct CDR3 sequences detected, around 20% appear once; the ten largest clones hold around 15%. Sequences were obtained from blood. The receptor was isolated from a woman aged 50 to 60 with Graves' hyperthyroidism that later progressed to Graves' ophthalmopathy. The chain carries TRBV5-6 and TRBJ2-7, with 8 nucleotides matching TRBD2. DNA of the CDR3: TGTGCCAGCAGCCCCGGGGGGGCCGCCTACGAGCAGTACTTC. This sequence encodes CASSPGGAAYEQYF.